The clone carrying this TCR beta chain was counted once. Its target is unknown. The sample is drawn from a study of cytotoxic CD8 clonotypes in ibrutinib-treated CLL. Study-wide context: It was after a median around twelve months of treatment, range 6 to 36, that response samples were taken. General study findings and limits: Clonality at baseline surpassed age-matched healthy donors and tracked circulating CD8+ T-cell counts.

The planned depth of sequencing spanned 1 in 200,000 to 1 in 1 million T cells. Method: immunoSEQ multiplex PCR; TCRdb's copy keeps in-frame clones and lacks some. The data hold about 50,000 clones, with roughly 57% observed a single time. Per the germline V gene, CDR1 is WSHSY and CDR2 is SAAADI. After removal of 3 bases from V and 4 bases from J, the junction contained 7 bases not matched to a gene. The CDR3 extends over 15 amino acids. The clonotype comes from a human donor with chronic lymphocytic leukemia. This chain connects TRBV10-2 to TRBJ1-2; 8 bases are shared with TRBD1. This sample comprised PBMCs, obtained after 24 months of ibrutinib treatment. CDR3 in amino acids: CASSDRTGSGYGYTF. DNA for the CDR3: TGCGCCAGCAGTGACCGGACAGGGTCGGGCTATGGCTACACCTTC.